Listed below are T cell receptor beta chains from one sample, sequenced in a study of blood T cell repertoires in COVID-19. Libraries were prepared by immunoSEQ multiplex PCR; TCRdb keeps only in-frame clonotypes and omits some of them. Altogether about 210,000 clones are present, 65% to 90% being singletons, with the ten largest covering 3.8%. Sample: PBMCs or T cells enriched from blood (not recorded which). The source is a woman between 35 and 50 years old with acute COVID-19. CDR3s include the opening cysteine and the closing phenylalanine or tryptophan. Each record gives: clone size, D gene, V gene, J gene, CDR3 protein, CDR3 DNA. D genes are given only for firm matches. Clone size is shown for a subset of rows, as once, few, many or a class of expanded clone.

.	.	TRBV7-2	TRBJ1-3	CASSLGEVNTIYF	TGTGCCAGCAGCTTAGGGGAGGTAAACACCATATATTTT
.	TRBD1	TRBV13	TRBJ2-7	CASSSRQGHYEQYF	TGTGCCAGCAGCTCTCGACAGGGGCACTACGAGCAGTACTTC
.	TRBD1	TRBV27	TRBJ1-6	CASRTGATYNSPLHF	TGTGCCAGTAGGACAGGGGCCACCTATAATTCACCCCTCCACTTT
.	TRBD2	TRBV27	TRBJ2-7	CASTGTSSSEQYF	TGTGCCAGCACTGGGACTAGCAGCAGCGAGCAGTACTTC
.	.	TRBV20-1	TRBJ2-1	CSASPRDSYYNEQFF	TGCAGTGCAAGTCCTCGGGACTCTTACTACAATGAGCAGTTCTTC
.	.	TRBV5-4	TRBJ1-4	CASSQMNEKLFF	TGTGCCAGCAGCCAAATGAATGAAAAACTGTTTTTT
.	TRBD2	TRBV27	TRBJ2-1	CASSPTSGGAVYNEQFF	TGTGCCAGCAGTCCGACTAGCGGGGGTGCGGTCTACAATGAGCAGTTCTTC
.	TRBD1	TRBV5-1	TRBJ1-1	CASSSQQGHWGTEAFF	TGCGCCAGCAGCTCGCAACAGGGGCACTGGGGCACTGAAGCTTTCTTT
.	.	TRBV5-1	TRBJ2-1	CASSLSGTGYNEQFF	TGCGCCAGCAGCCTATCCGGGACTGGGTACAATGAGCAGTTCTTC
.	.	TRBV27	TRBJ2-7	CASSSGQKGVYEQYF	TGTGCCAGCAGTTCAGGACAGAAAGGGGTCTACGAGCAGTACTTC
.	TRBD2	TRBV7-9	TRBJ2-2	CASSLGEGRVGELFF	TGTGCCAGCAGCTTAGGGGAGGGCCGGGTCGGGGAGCTGTTTTTT
.	TRBD1	TRBV5-1	TRBJ2-2	CASTLQGSDYAGELFF	TGCGCCAGCACACTACAGGGGTCGGATTACGCCGGGGAGCTGTTTTTT
.	TRBD2	TRBV19	TRBJ2-7	CASSIGSSASGRSEQYF	TGTGCCAGTAGTATCGGGTCTTCGGCTAGCGGGAGATCCGAGCAGTACTTC
.	.	TRBV27	TRBJ1-2	CASARGVRYGYTF	TGTGCCAGTGCTCGGGGGGTACGCTATGGCTACACCTTC
.	.	TRBV7-2	TRBJ1-2	CASTSRGRANYGYTF	TGTGCCAGCACCTCGCGGGGCCGAGCTAACTATGGCTACACCTTC
.	.	TRBV24-1	TRBJ2-5	CATSDQSRGKRRETQYF	TGTGCCACCAGTGATCAATCCCGGGGTAAACGGAGAGAGACCCAGTACTTC
.	.	TRBV28	TRBJ2-7	CASSLPRVYEQYF	TGTGCCAGCAGTTTACCTCGTGTTTACGAGCAGTACTTC
.	.	TRBV7-2	TRBJ2-7	CASSYWRGSSYEQYF	TGTGCCAGCAGCTATTGGCGGGGAAGCTCCTACGAGCAGTACTTC
.	.	TRBV2	TRBJ1-3	CASSMDTGNTIYF	TGTGCCAGCAGTATGGACACTGGAAACACCATATATTTT
.	TRBD1	TRBV7-2	TRBJ1-2	CASSSPLDRRSGYTF	TGTGCCAGCAGCTCGCCGTTGGACAGGAGGTCTGGCTACACCTTC
.	.	TRBV5-3	TRBJ1-1	CARSLIQGMNTEAFF	TGTGCCAGAAGCTTGATCCAGGGTATGAACACTGAAGCTTTCTTT
.	.	TRBV4-3	TRBJ2-1	CASSQDRDTRQFF	TGCGCCAGCAGCCAAGATCGAGATACGCGGCAGTTCTTC
.	.	TRBV5-4	TRBJ1-2	CASSLDPGREAYGYTF	TGTGCCAGCAGCTTGGATCCGGGCAGGGAGGCCTATGGCTACACCTTC
.	.	TRBV2	TRBJ2-2	CARDLQQGVAGELFF	TGTGCCAGAGATCTTCAACAGGGAGTCGCCGGGGAGCTGTTTTTT
.	.	TRBV28	TRBJ1-6	CASSLTPMVSGLSSYNSPLHF	TGTGCCAGCAGTCTCACCCCGATGGTGTCAGGGCTTAGCTCCTATAATTCACCCCTCCACTTT
.	TRBD1	TRBV11-2	TRBJ1-1	CASSYRTGQNTEAFF	TGTGCCAGCAGCTATCGGACAGGCCAGAACACTGAAGCTTTCTTT
.	TRBD1	TRBV5-1	TRBJ2-3	CASSLAGTGTYTQYF	TGCGCCAGCAGCTTGGCTGGGACAGGGACATATACGCAGTATTTT
.	TRBD1	TRBV19	TRBJ2-7	CASSAGTVGSYEQYF	TGTGCCAGTAGTGCCGGGACAGTCGGCTCCTACGAGCAGTACTTC
.	TRBD1	TRBV29-1	TRBJ1-2	CSVEDRGQTYYGYTF	TGCAGCGTTGAAGATCGGGGACAGACCTACTATGGCTACACCTTC
.	TRBD2	TRBV7-2	TRBJ2-1	CASSLGLAGGPDDEQFF	TGTGCCAGCAGCCTGGGACTAGCGGGAGGGCCAGACGATGAGCAGTTCTTC
.	TRBD2	TRBV7-2	TRBJ2-5	CASSPLAGPGAQYF	TGTGCCAGCAGCCCTCTAGCGGGGCCAGGGGCCCAGTACTTC
.	.	TRBV12-3/TRBV12-4	TRBJ2-7	CASRDIGSYEQYF	TGTGCCAGTCGGGACATTGGATCCTACGAGCAGTACTTC
.	.	TRBV19	TRBJ2-3	CASSEPGFGTDTQYF	TGTGCCAGTAGCGAACCAGGGTTTGGGACAGATACGCAGTATTTT
.	.	TRBV6-5	TRBJ1-2	CASSTQGGYGYTF	TGTGCCAGCAGTACTCAGGGCGGCTATGGCTACACCTTC
.	.	TRBV7-2	TRBJ1-6	CASSPRRALSPLHF	TGTGCCAGCAGCCCCCGCAGGGCGCTTTCACCCCTCCACTTT
.	.	TRBV9	TRBJ2-1	CASNPAPDTWEQFF	TGTGCCAGCAATCCCGCGCCGGACACCTGGGAGCAGTTCTTC
.	.	TRBV28	TRBJ1-2	CASSLYKGDGYTF	TGTGCCAGCAGTTTATACAAGGGGGATGGCTACACCTTC
.	.	TRBV3-1/TRBV3-2	TRBJ2-2	CASSQPRSGNTGELFF	TGTGCCAGCAGCCAACCCCGATCGGGGAACACCGGGGAGCTGTTTTTT
few	.	TRBV20-1	TRBJ2-7	CSASRAGTSSYEQYF	TGCAGTGCTAGTAGGGCAGGGACAAGCTCCTACGAGCAGTACTTC
.	.	TRBV7-9	TRBJ1-4	CASSLGAGTYNEKLFF	TGTGCCAGCAGCTTAGGTGCGGGGACCTATAATGAAAAACTGTTTTTT
.	.	TRBV7-8	TRBJ2-1	CASSPVAVAYNEQFF	TGTGCCAGCAGCCCAGTAGCGGTGGCATACAATGAGCAGTTCTTC
.	TRBD2	TRBV5-5	TRBJ2-1	CASSFRLGEGYNEQFF	TGTGCCAGCAGCTTTCGCCTGGGGGAGGGTTACAATGAGCAGTTCTTC
.	.	TRBV11-2	TRBJ2-3	CASSLLGGTDTQYF	TGTGCCAGCAGCTTACTGGGCGGCACAGATACGCAGTATTTT
.	.	TRBV9	TRBJ1-1	CASRGLQGNTEAFF	TGTGCCAGCAGGGGCCTTCAGGGGAACACTGAAGCTTTCTTT
.	.	TRBV7-8	TRBJ2-7	CASSLRTRLLFSYEQYF	TGTGCCAGCAGCTTAAGGACTCGCCTCTTATTCTCCTACGAGCAGTACTTC
.	TRBD1	TRBV10-2	TRBJ2-7	CASSELGTGEEKQYF	TGCGCCAGCAGTGAGCTCGGGACAGGGGAAGAGAAGCAGTACTTC
.	TRBD2	TRBV3-1/TRBV3-2	TRBJ2-1	CASSQDRGTRLDEQFF	TGTGCCAGCAGCCAAGATCGGGGGACTAGACTTGATGAGCAGTTCTTC
.	TRBD2	TRBV9	TRBJ2-1	CASSVSPGLVGDEQFF	TGTGCCAGCAGCGTCTCCCCGGGACTAGTAGGGGATGAGCAGTTCTTC
.	TRBD1	TRBV4-1	TRBJ2-7	CASSQVFATGIYEQYF	TGCGCCAGCAGCCAAGTTTTCGCGACAGGGATCTACGAGCAGTACTTC
.	.	TRBV5-1	TRBJ1-6	CASSPVDSRNSPLHF	TGCGCCAGCAGCCCCGTGGACAGCCGGAATTCACCCCTCCACTTT
many	.	TRBV2	TRBJ2-7	CASSEQAYEQYF	TGTGCCAGCAGTGAACAGGCCTACGAGCAGTACTTC
.	TRBD1	TRBV24-1	TRBJ1-1	CAAGQANTAEAFF	TGTGCCGCCGGACAGGCAAATACGGCTGAAGCTTTCTTT
.	TRBD2	TRBV7-8	TRBJ2-3	CASSLRTSGSTDTQYF	TGTGCCAGCAGCCTCCGGACTAGCGGGAGTACAGATACGCAGTATTTT
once	TRBD1	TRBV29-1	TRBJ1-1	CSVGRGREAFF	TGCAGCGTTGGTAGGGGGCGGGAAGCTTTCTTT
.	TRBD2	TRBV11-3	TRBJ2-3	CASSLGGPGGTDTQYF	TGTGCCAGCAGCTTAGGCGGGCCGGGGGGGACAGATACGCAGTATTTT
.	.	TRBV27	TRBJ2-1	CASSWSGDSYNEQFF	TGTGCCAGCAGTTGGTCGGGGGATTCCTACAATGAGCAGTTCTTC
.	TRBD2	TRBV4-3	TRBJ2-7	CASSPPNTGGLSYEQYF	TGCGCCAGCAGCCCTCCCAATACGGGAGGCCTATCCTACGAGCAGTACTTC
.	.	TRBV4-1	TRBJ1-5	CASSPRGFGRVSNQPQHF	TGCGCCAGCAGCCCTCGGGGTTTTGGGAGAGTGAGCAATCAGCCCCAGCATTTT